These 7 T cell receptor beta chains originate from one sample sequenced in a study of blood T cells in healthy people across ages. A sample-barcoded 5' primer and a J-beta primer mix were used in a second PCR of about 7 to 11 cycles. A single record per CDR3 protein comes from TCRdb applying MiXCR to the 5' RACE reads. The sample has 800,000 to 950,000 distinct CDR3 sequences, about 48% seen once; the top ten hold under 15%. The sample comprised blood. All receptors come from a young man in good health.

The table lists this clonotype with many counts. This chain joins TRBV9 and TRBJ2-5; no reliable D call. Trimming took off 0 bases at V and 1 base at J, with 10 bases between the two ends. Per the germline V gene, CDR1 is SGDLS and CDR2 is YYNGEE. This CDR3 comprises 15 residues. The CDR3 DNA follows: TGTGCCAGCAGCGTAGGAACAGTTTTCCAAGAGACCCAGTACTTC. Translation: CASSVGTVFQETQYF.

J is TRBJ1-5 and V is TRBV7-9; D is perhaps TRBD1 (5 bases). This CDR3 spans 14 amino acids. CDR1 is SEHNR, CDR2 FQNEAQ, per germline (reference sequence). V lost 3 bases and J lost 6, with 12 bases in between. The CDR3 is CASSLGGSPQPQHF. The CDR3 coding sequence is TGTGCCAGCAGCTTGGGGGGGTCCCCTCAGCCCCAGCATTTT. Filled out from reference TRBV7-9 and TRBJ1-5, the complete variable domain reads DTGVSQNPRHKITKRGQNVTFRCDPISEHNRLYWYRQTLGQGPEFLTYFQNEAQLEKSRLLSDRFSAERPKGSFSTLEIQRTEQGDSAMYLCASSLGGSPQPQHFGDGTRLSIL.

The V call is TRBV7-2, the J call TRBJ2-7, with D tentatively TRBD2 (6 bases). This CDR3 region has 15 residues. The V gene lost 3 bases and the J gene lost 2 bases, with 14 bases spanning the gap. CDR1 is SGHTA, CDR2 FQGNSA, per germline. The CDR3 here is CASSFLGDSPYEQYF. The CDR3 DNA is TGTGCCAGCAGCTTTTTGGGGGACTCCCCCTACGAGCAGTACTTC.

V is TRBV6-2 or TRBV6-3 and J is TRBJ1-5, with D unresolved. V dropped 5 bases and J dropped 7 bases, with 9 bases sitting between them. The V gene's germline CDR1 is MNHEY and CDR2 SVGEGT. The CDR3 loop spans 12 amino acids. The CDR3 here is CASSHSAQPQHF. The CDR3 DNA is TGTGCCAGCAGTCACAGCGCCCAGCCCCAGCATTTT.

This clonotype is a singleton in its sample. This sequence joins TRBV2 and TRBJ2-1; 9 bases are a match to TRBD2. Looked up from germline, CDR1 is SNHLY and CDR2 is FYNNEI. V was clipped by 10 bases and J by 1 base; unmatched bases: 5. The CDR3 covers 14 residues. CDR3 region: CATLAGVSYNEQFF. CDR3 nucleotides: TGTGCCACCTTAGCGGGGGTTTCCTACAATGAGCAGTTCTTC.

The chain recombines TRBV25-1 with TRBJ2-7; perhaps TRBD2 as D (6 bases). Trimming removed 5 bases from V and 5 bases from J, with 19 bases in between. The V gene's germline CDR1 is MGHDK and CDR2 SYGVNS. This CDR3 spans 15 amino acids. Here the CDR3 reads CASSHKSGSKHEQYF. As DNA, the CDR3 is TGTGCCAGCAGTCACAAATCCGGGAGTAAACACGAGCAGTACTTC.

The V gene is TRBV4-3, the J gene TRBJ1-1; 9 nucleotides line up with TRBD1. This CDR3 is 15 amino acids long. V shed 5 bases and J 0 bases; nucleotides not matched to a gene: 4. Per the germline V gene, CDR1 is LGHNA and CDR2 is YSLEER. In nucleotides, the CDR3 is TGCGCCAGCAGCTCGGGGACAGGGATGAACACTGAAGCTTTCTTT. Protein: CASSSGTGMNTEAFF.